Listed below are T cell receptor beta chains from one sample, sequenced in a study of beta chain features in type 1 diabetes. The data were produced by immunoSEQ multiplex PCR, yet TCRdb's version contains in-frame clones alone and is incomplete. The sample records approximately 120,000 clones, roughly 17% being singletons. Input material: central memory CD4+ T cells from blood. Source of these receptors: a young man with type 1 diabetes. The CDR3 runs from the conserved cysteine through the conserved F or W. A D gene is named only where the DNA matches it firmly. Part of the rows lack a size; the others show once, few, many or a class for expanded clones.

D gene,V gene,J gene,CDR3 length,clone size,CDR3 DNA,CDR3 protein
NA,TRBV30,TRBJ1-3,14,few,TGTGCCTGGAGTGTAGGGGGATCTGGAAACACCATATATTTT,CAWSVGGSGNTIYF
TRBD2,TRBV2,TRBJ2-7,15,NA,TGTGCCAGCAGTGCCGCAATAGCGGGAAGGTACGAGCAGTACTTC,CASSAAIAGRYEQYF
NA,TRBV23-1,TRBJ2-1,15,few,TGCGCCAGCACCCCTCGCCATTCCTGGGGCAATGAGCAGTTCTTC,CASTPRHSWGNEQFF
NA,TRBV30,TRBJ1-4,14,few,TGTGCCTGGAGTTTAGGGTGGACGAGTGAAAAACTGTTTTTT,CAWSLGWTSEKLFF
NA,TRBV27,TRBJ1-1,15,few,TGTGCCAGCAGGGAAGGGAGAGTTATGAACACTGAAGCTTTCTTT,CASREGRVMNTEAFF
NA,TRBV10-3,TRBJ2-7,13,NA,TGTGCCATCAGTGGGACACCCTCCTACGAGCAGTACTTC,CAISGTPSYEQYF
TRBD2,TRBV12-5,TRBJ2-7,13,NA,TGTGCTAGTGGTTTCGGCGGGAGCAAGAAGCAGTACTTC,CASGFGGSKKQYF
TRBD1,TRBV28,TRBJ1-5,12,NA,TGTGCCAGCGAGGGGGCGCTTCAGCCCCAGCATTTT,CASEGALQPQHF
NA,TRBV5-1,TRBJ2-5,13,NA,TGCGCCAGCAGCTTGGCCCCTTTAGAGACCCAGTACTTC,CASSLAPLETQYF
NA,TRBV4-3,TRBJ2-1,16,few,TGCGCCAGCAGCCAAGGAACAGGGGGGGCTCTGGATGAGCAGTTCTTC,CASSQGTGGALDEQFF
NA,TRBV7-3,TRBJ1-1,13,few,TGTGCCAGCAGCTTACACTTGAACACTGAAGCTTTCTTT,CASSLHLNTEAFF
NA,TRBV7-2,TRBJ2-3,13,few,TGTGCCAGCAGCCCGGACTGGACAGATACGCAGTATTTT,CASSPDWTDTQYF
TRBD2,TRBV18,TRBJ2-1,16,NA,TGTGCCAGCTCACCGCCCGGGACTAGCTCCTACAATGAGCAGTTCTTC,CASSPPGTSSYNEQFF
NA,TRBV5-1,TRBJ2-6,14,few,TGCGCCAGCGCGCAGGGATCTGGGGCCAACGTCCTGACTTTC,CASAQGSGANVLTF
NA,TRBV6-6,TRBJ1-4,15,NA,TGTGCCAGCAGTTTATCCGGGACGGACTTGGGAAAACTGTTTTTT,CASSLSGTDLGKLFF
TRBD2,TRBV5-1,TRBJ2-2,15,few,TGCGCCAGCAGCCTTGGACTAGCGACCACCGGGGAGCTGTTTTTT,CASSLGLATTGELFF
TRBD1,TRBV7-2,TRBJ1-1,15,NA,TGTGCCAGCAGCTGGGCAACAGGGGGCGGCACTGAAGCTTTCTTT,CASSWATGGGTEAFF
NA,TRBV30,TRBJ1-4,14,NA,TGTGCCTGGAGTGTATCAGGGAGTCTTGGGAAACTGTTTTTT,CAWSVSGSLGKLFF
NA,TRBV4-3,TRBJ1-6,15,few,TGCGCCAGCAGCCAGGCTCTACAGTATGGATCACCCCTCCACTTT,CASSQALQYGSPLHF
TRBD1,TRBV30,TRBJ1-2,13,NA,TGTGCCTGGAGCCTAAGGACAGGCTATGGCTACACCTTC,CAWSLRTGYGYTF
NA,TRBV20-1,TRBJ2-1,11,many,TGCAGTGCTAGGGGTACGGAAAAGCAGTTCTTC,CSARGTEKQFF
TRBD2,TRBV5-4,TRBJ2-1,15,NA,TGTGCCAGCAGCCAGACTAGCGGACTCTACAATGAGCAGTTCTTC,CASSQTSGLYNEQFF
NA,TRBV7-6,TRBJ2-7,14,NA,TGTGCCAGCAGCTTAGGGGCCAGGGCCTACGAGCAGTACTTC,CASSLGARAYEQYF
NA,TRBV2,TRBJ1-5,16,few,TGTGCCAGCAGTGAAAGATCCAGGGCGTCTAATCAGCCCCAGCATTTT,CASSERSRASNQPQHF
NA,TRBV6-4,TRBJ2-5,13,NA,TGTGCCAGCAGTGAAGGTTACTTGCAGACCCAGTACTTC,CASSEGYLQTQYF
NA,TRBV5-1,TRBJ2-3,12,few,TGCGCCAGCAGCTTGATGGAAGATACGCAGTATTTT,CASSLMEDTQYF
NA,TRBV6-1,TRBJ2-5,13,few,TGTGCCAGCTGCCGGACTCTCCAAGAGACCCAGTACTTC,CASCRTLQETQYF